These 10 T cell receptor beta chains originate from one sample sequenced in a study of metastatic and nonmetastatic thyroid tumors. All patients were treatment-naive before thyroid surgery. TCRdb reanalyzed the PCR reads via MiXCR. The sample has about 53,000 clones, more than 20% seen once. Sequencing used blood. These TCRs come from a female donor with papillary thyroid cancer or a benign thyroid nodule (not recorded which). Some clones in this sample may be carry-over from other donors' samples.

This clone was seen ten or more times. The rearrangement uses TRBV7-9 and TRBJ1-5; D unclear. The CDR3 is 14 residues long. V gave up 5 bases and J gave up 7 bases, with 15 bases separating them. Looked up from germline, CDR1 is SEHNR and CDR2 is FQNEAQ (reference sequence). The CDR3, as DNA: TGTGCCAGCAGCCCCGGGGAGGCGGGACAGCCCCAGCATTTT. Encoded protein: CASSPGEAGQPQHF.

At least ten counts were recorded for this clone. The chain combines TRBV7-9 with TRBJ2-3, with 7 positions matching TRBD2. Germline V gene sequence: CDR1 SEHNR, CDR2 FQNEAQ (reference sequence). V was pared by 2 bases and J by 6 bases, with 5 bases of the junction left unmatched. The CDR3 has 14 residues. The CDR3 coding sequence is TGTGCCAGCAGCTTAAAGGGGCGGGGGGATACGCAGTATTTT. Translation: CASSLKGRGDTQYF.

This clone occurred many times. Different DNA sequences within this sample yield the same CDR3. V and J are TRBV11-2 and TRBJ2-3, with TRBD1 as a possible D gene (6 bases). Germline V gene lookup returns CDR1 SGHAT and CDR2 FQNNGV. The CDR3 runs to 17 residues. The V end was cut by 4 bases, the J end by 0 bases, with 17 bases between. CDR3 bases: TGTGCCAGCAGCTCAATCTCCGGGACACGTAGCACAGATACGCAGTATTTT. Protein: CASSSISGTRSTDTQYF.

As for this clone: Relative to the germline gene, one junction end is altered; a read error may explain this. The chain joins TRBV27 to TRBJ1-2; 8 positions agree with TRBD1. The CDR3 has 18 residues. Germline V lookup: CDR1 MNHEY, CDR2 SMNVEV (reference sequence). The DNA for the CDR3 is TGTGCCAGCAGTTTACGGGGGGCCCTGACAGGGGAGAGCTATGGCTACACCTTT. Protein sequence: CASSLRGALTGESYGYTF.

The sample holds many counts of this clone. One end of the junction is discordant with germline, which a read error may explain. The same CDR3 arises from other DNA sequences in this sample as well. This rearrangement joins TRBV20-1 to TRBJ2-7; 13 bases are a match to TRBD2. CDR3 length equals 16 residues. Looked up from germline, CDR1 is DFQATT and CDR2 is SNEGSKA (reference sequence). Written as DNA, the CDR3 is TGCAGTGCTAGAGCCGATGGACTAGCGGGAGATCGGGAGCAGTACTTT. The encoded protein is CSARADGLAGDREQYF.

A remark on this clone: Germline and junction disagree at one end, which may indicate a read error. V and J are TRBV2 and TRBJ1-2; D is uncertain. The CDR3 runs to 12 residues. From germline, CDR1 is SNHLY and CDR2 FYNNEI. CDR3 protein: CASNPAFGGYNF. As DNA, the CDR3 is TGTGCCAGCAACCCTGCCTTCGGTGGCTACAACTTC.

This clone has just one count. Relative to the germline gene, one junction end is altered; a read error may explain this. The chain's CDR3 is CAGSQLGLAGGRYEQYF. In nucleotides, the CDR3 is TGCGCCGGCAGCCAGCTGGGACTAGCGGGAGGGCGGTACGAGCAGTACTTC. J is TRBJ2-7 and V is TRBV4-3, with 16 positions matching TRBD2. CDR1 is LGHNA and CDR2 is YSLEER in the germline V gene. CDR3 length: 17 amino acids.

A remark on this clone: This may be a read error: a much more frequent sequence differs by one nucleotide. The CDR3 sequence is CASRLGHITEAFF. The CDR3 coding sequence is TGTGCCAGCAGATTGGGACACATCACCGAAGCTTTCTTT. The V and J genes are TRBV5-5 and TRBJ1-1; possible D gene TRBD1, 6 bases. CDR3 length: 13 amino acids. The germline V gene encodes CDR1 SGHKS and CDR2 YYEKEE (reference sequence). The entire variable domain, with the rest obtained from reference TRBV5-5 and TRBJ1-1, is as follows: DAGVTQSPTHLIKTRGQQVTLRCSPISGHKSVSWYQQVLGQGPQFIFQYYEKEERGRGNFPDRFSARQFPNYSSELNVNALLLGDSALYLCASRLGHITEAFFGQGTRLTVV.

Turning to this clone: Given a much more abundant clone one base away, this may be a read error. Additional DNA sequences in this sample encode the identical CDR3. The chain is built from TRBV9 and TRBJ2-3; no definite D call. This CDR3 comprises 13 residues. V was trimmed by 4 bases and J by 2 bases, leaving 8 bases between them. CDR1 and CDR2 (germline): SGDLS, YYNGEE. The CDR3 reads CASSPGPTDTQYF. DNA for the CDR3: TGTGCCAGCAGCCCAGGTCCCACAGATACGCAGTATTTT.

At least ten counts were recorded for this clone. Other DNA sequences in this sample translate to the same CDR3. V gene TRBV29-1 combines with J gene TRBJ2-2; D is ambiguous. Trimming stripped 2 bases from V and 5 bases from J, with 0 bases between. The CDR3 totals 10 residues. The V gene's germline CDR1 is SQVTM and CDR2 ANQGSEA. CDR3 region: CSVETGELFF. The CDR3 bases are TGCAGCGTTGAAACCGGGGAGCTGTTTTTT.